This is a list of T cell receptor beta chains from one sample in a study of CD8+ T cells in alopecia areata. The protocol was immunoSEQ multiplex PCR, while the TCRdb copy is restricted to in-frame clones and leaves out a portion. Of about 160,000 clones listed, about 87% were seen once; the top ten hold about 15%. Sequences were derived from CD8+ T cells sorted from blood, sampled at week 0. The receptors were sampled from a human donor with alopecia areata. The CDR3 runs from the conserved cysteine through the conserved F or W. The D gene is left open where the match is weak. Clone sizes are given selectively: once, few, many, or a class where the clone is expanded.

j_call	d_call	clone_size	v_call	cdr3_nt	cdr3_aa
TRBJ2-6	.	.	TRBV7-9	TGTGCCAGCAGCGGACCTAACGTCGCTGGGGCCAACGTCCTGACTTTC	CASSGPNVAGANVLTF
TRBJ2-7	.	.	TRBV7-2	TGTGCCAGCAGCTTAGGACTCAACTACGAGCAGTACTTC	CASSLGLNYEQYF
TRBJ2-7	.	.	TRBV7-9	TGTGCCAGCAGCTTCCTGGACGGAGCCCGTGGGTACGAGCAGTACTTC	CASSFLDGARGYEQYF
TRBJ2-7	.	.	TRBV7-9	TGTGCCAGCAGCTTCGGACACGAGCAGTACTTC	CASSFGHEQYF
TRBJ2-3	TRBD2	many	TRBV7-9	TGTGCCAGCTCGGGGGGTGATACGCAGTATTTT	CASSGGDTQYF
TRBJ2-1	TRBD2	.	TRBV6-1	TGTGCCAGCAGTGAAGCGGAGACTAGCGGGAGTGTTGAGCAGTTCTTC	CASSEAETSGSVEQFF
TRBJ2-2	.	.	TRBV7-9	TGTGCCAGCAGTTTAGACACCAACACCGGGGAGCTGTTTTTT	CASSLDTNTGELFF
TRBJ2-3	.	.	TRBV7-2	TGTGCCAGCAGCTTTTTGCGGATCACAGATACGCAGTATTTT	CASSFLRITDTQYF
TRBJ2-3	.	.	TRBV5-6	TGTGCCAGCACCTTGGGGACCTACACAGATACGCAGTATTTT	CASTLGTYTDTQYF
TRBJ2-1	.	.	TRBV7-9	TGTGCCAGCAGCCCATTATTCGGCGCAAACCGAGGCAATGAGCAGTTCTTC	CASSPLFGANRGNEQFF
TRBJ2-1	.	.	TRBV9	TGTGCCAGTGATTTCCCCCCGTTCTTC	CASDFPPFF
TRBJ2-7	TRBD1	few	TRBV6-1	TGTGCCAGCAGTTGGACAGGGGGTTCCTACGAGCAGTACTTC	CASSWTGGSYEQYF
TRBJ2-7	TRBD2	.	TRBV9	TGTGCCAGCAGCGTAGGGGGGGGAACCTACGAGCAGTACTTC	CASSVGGGTYEQYF
TRBJ2-2	.	.	TRBV9	TGTGCCAGCAGCGTTAACTCTAAAACGAACACCGGGGAGCTGTTTTTT	CASSVNSKTNTGELFF
TRBJ2-1	.	.	TRBV2	TGTGCCAGCAGTGAGGGGTCAGGACTTTATGAGCAGTTCTTC	CASSEGSGLYEQFF
TRBJ2-1	.	.	TRBV9	TGTGCCAGCAGCGATACAGAGAGCTCCTACAATGAGCAGTTCTTC	CASSDTESSYNEQFF
TRBJ2-3	TRBD2	.	TRBV9	TGTGCCAGCAGCGTAGGGACTAGCGGGGAAACAGATACGCAGTATTTT	CASSVGTSGETDTQYF
TRBJ2-1	.	.	TRBV20-1	TGCAGTGCTAGAGTGATCAATGAGCAGTTCTTC	CSARVINEQFF
TRBJ1-5	.	.	TRBV19	TGTGCCAGTACCCCCGGCGGGGAGCTTTATAGCAATCAGCCCCAGCATTTT	CASTPGGELYSNQPQHF
TRBJ2-7	TRBD1	.	TRBV7-2	TGTGCCAGCAGCCTCGCCGGGACAGCCACCTACGAGCAGTACTTC	CASSLAGTATYEQYF
TRBJ2-2	TRBD1	.	TRBV5-1	TGCGCCAGCAAAGGGGGCAGAACCGGGGAGCTGTTTTTT	CASKGGRTGELFF
TRBJ2-3	.	.	TRBV27	TGTGCCAGCAGTTTGCTTAAGGGCGCCGATACGCAGTATTTT	CASSLLKGADTQYF
TRBJ2-1	.	.	TRBV7-3	TGTGCCAGCAGCCGGGACTGGCCCTACAATGAGCAGTTCTTC	CASSRDWPYNEQFF
TRBJ2-7	.	.	TRBV5-4	TGTGCCAGCAGCTTGGCCCCCGGCGAGCAGTACTTC	CASSLAPGEQYF
TRBJ1-4	.	few	TRBV19	TGTGCCAGTAGTAAAGAAAAACTGTTTTTT	CASSKEKLFF
TRBJ1-1	.	.	TRBV5-6	TGTGCCAGCAGCTGGCCAAGGGCGTTCCAGAACACTGAAGCTTTCTTT	CASSWPRAFQNTEAFF
TRBJ1-1	.	.	TRBV30	TGTGCCTACGAGAACACTGAAGCTTTCTTT	CAYENTEAFF
TRBJ1-1	.	.	TRBV29-1	TGCAGCGTTGAAGATCTTGACGTGAACACTGAAGCTTTCTTT	CSVEDLDVNTEAFF
TRBJ2-7	.	.	TRBV19	TGTGCCAGTAGTCCCTCCACGTACGAGCAGTACTTC	CASSPSTYEQYF
TRBJ2-7	TRBD2	.	TRBV6-1	TGTGCCAGCACGGGGACTACCTCCTACGAGCAGTACTTC	CASTGTTSYEQYF
TRBJ1-5	.	once	TRBV11-2	TGTGCCAGCAGCTTAGATTGGACATCCAATCAGCCCCAGCATTTT	CASSLDWTSNQPQHF